This T cell receptor (beta chain) was found in a study of blood T cell repertoires in COVID-19. Study as a whole: There were acute and convalescent COVID-19 samples, and they came from the United States, Italy and Spain. From T cells, B-cell-depleted T cells, or PBMCs came the material, which was cDNA or gDNA.

TCRdb's table, derived via immunoSEQ multiplex PCR, lists solely in-frame clones and lacks some. The sample yields roughly 170,000 clones, about four fifths seen once. The ends lost 5 bases at V and 4 bases at J; junction bases unmatched: 5. CDR1 is SGHTA and CDR2 is FQGTGA in the germline V gene. The CDR3 has 14 amino acids. This rearrangement joins TRBV7-3 to TRBJ1-1; 9 bases are a match to TRBD1. This clonotype originated in a man in his forties who had recovered from COVID-19. Sequenced input: peripheral blood. CDR3 in DNA: TGTGCCAGCAGCCCGACAGGGGGTACCACTGAAGCTTTCTTT. Its protein product is CASSPTGGTTEAFF. Using reference TRBV7-3 and TRBJ1-1 for the parts outside the CDR3, the full variable domain is GAGVSQTPSNKVTEKGKYVELRCDPISGHTALYWYRQSLGQGPEFLIYFQGTGAADDSGLPNDRFFAVRPEGSVSTLKIQRTERGDSAVYLCASSPTGGTTEAFFGQGTRLTVV.